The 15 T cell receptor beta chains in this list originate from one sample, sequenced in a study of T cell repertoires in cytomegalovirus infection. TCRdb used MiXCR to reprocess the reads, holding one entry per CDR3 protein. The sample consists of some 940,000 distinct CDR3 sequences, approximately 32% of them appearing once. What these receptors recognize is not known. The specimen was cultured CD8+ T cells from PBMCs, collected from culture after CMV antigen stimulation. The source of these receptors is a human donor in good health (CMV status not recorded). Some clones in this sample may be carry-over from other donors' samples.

CDR3 protein: CASSLSADLDTQYF. CDR3 in DNA: TGTGCCAGCAGTTTGTCGGCTGATTTAGATACGCAGTATTTT. This chain joins TRBV12-3 or TRBV12-4 and TRBJ2-3; D is unclear. With 3 bases removed from V and 5 bases from J, the gap between germline ends came to 12 bases. The CDR3 is 14 residues long.

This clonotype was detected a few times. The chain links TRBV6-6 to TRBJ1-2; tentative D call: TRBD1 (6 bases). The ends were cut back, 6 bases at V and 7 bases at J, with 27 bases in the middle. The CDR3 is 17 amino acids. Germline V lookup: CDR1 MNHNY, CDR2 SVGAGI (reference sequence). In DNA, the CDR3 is TGTGCCAGCAGCCCCGTAGGGGGTCGAGCAAACCTGGGTGGCTACACCTTC. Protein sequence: CASSPVGGRANLGGYTF.

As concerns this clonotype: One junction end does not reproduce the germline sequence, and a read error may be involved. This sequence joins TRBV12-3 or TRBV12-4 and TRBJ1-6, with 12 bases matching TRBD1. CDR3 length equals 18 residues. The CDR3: CASSPGQGALTPISLLHF. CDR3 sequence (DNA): TGTGCCAGCAGTCCGGGACAGGGGGCTCTTACCCCTATTTCACTCCTCCACTTT.

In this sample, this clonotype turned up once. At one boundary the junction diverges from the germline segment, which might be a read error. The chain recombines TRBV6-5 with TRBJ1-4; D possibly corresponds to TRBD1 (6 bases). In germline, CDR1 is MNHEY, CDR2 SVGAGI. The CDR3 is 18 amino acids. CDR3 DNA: TGTGCCAACAGTCATAACAGGGCCTTCACAACAACTAATGAAAAACTGTTTTTT. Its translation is CANSHNRAFTTTNEKLFF.

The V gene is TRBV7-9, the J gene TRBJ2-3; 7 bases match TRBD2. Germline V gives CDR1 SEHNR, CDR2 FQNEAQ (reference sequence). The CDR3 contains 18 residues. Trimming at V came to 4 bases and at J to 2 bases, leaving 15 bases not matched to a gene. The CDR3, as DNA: TGTGCCAGCAGCTCACTACTTCATGCTAGCGGCCCCACAGATACGCAGTATTTT. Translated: CASSSLLHASGPTDTQYF.

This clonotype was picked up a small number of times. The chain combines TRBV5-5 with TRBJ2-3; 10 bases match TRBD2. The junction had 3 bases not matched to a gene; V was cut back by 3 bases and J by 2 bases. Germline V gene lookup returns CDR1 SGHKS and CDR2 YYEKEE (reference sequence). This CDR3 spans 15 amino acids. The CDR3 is CASSSGLANTDTQYF. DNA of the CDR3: TGTGCCAGCAGCTCGGGACTAGCGAACACAGATACGCAGTATTTT.

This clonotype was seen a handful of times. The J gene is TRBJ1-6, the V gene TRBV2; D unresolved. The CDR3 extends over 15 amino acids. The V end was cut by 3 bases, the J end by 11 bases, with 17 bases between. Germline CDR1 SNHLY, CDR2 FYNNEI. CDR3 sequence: CASSEKGLRMTPLHF. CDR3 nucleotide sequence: TGTGCCAGCAGTGAGAAAGGGTTGAGGATGACACCCCTCCACTTT.

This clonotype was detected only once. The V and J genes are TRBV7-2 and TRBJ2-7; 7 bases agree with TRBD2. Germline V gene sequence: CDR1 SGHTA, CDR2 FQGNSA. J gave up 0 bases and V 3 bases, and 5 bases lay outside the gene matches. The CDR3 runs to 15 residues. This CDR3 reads CASSFGRPFSYEQYV. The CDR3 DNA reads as TGTGCCAGCAGCTTCGGGAGGCCTTTCTCCTACGAGCAGTACGTC.

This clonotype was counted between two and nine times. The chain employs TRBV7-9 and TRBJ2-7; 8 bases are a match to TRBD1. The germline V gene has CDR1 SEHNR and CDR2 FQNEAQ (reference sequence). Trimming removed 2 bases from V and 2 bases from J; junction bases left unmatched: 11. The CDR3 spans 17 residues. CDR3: CASSLSTGGSSTYEQYF. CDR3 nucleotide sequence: TGTGCCAGCAGCTTATCTACAGGGGGTTCCTCCACCTACGAGCAGTACTTC.

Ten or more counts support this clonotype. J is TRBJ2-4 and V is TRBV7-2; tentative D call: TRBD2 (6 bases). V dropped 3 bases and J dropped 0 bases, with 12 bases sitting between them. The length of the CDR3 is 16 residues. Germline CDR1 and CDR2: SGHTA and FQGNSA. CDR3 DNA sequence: TGTGCCAGCAGCTTTGGGAGGACGGTAGCCAAAAACATTCAGTACTTC. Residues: CASSFGRTVAKNIQYF.

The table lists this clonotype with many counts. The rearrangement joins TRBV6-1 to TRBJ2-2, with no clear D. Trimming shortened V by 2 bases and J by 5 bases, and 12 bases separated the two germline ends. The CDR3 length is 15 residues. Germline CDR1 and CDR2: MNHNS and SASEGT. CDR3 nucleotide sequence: TGTGCCAGCAGTGAACCTGGGCGTCATACCGGGGAGCTGTTTTTT. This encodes CASSEPGRHTGELFF.

The CDR3 spells CASRGYNGGSQPQHF. In nucleotides, the CDR3 is TGTGCCAGCAGGGGGTACAACGGAGGTAGTCAGCCCCAGCATTTT. The V call is TRBV2, the J call TRBJ1-5; D is uncertain. CDR1 is SNHLY and CDR2 is FYNNEI in the germline V gene. Trimming cost V 6 bases and J 6 bases, with 18 bases left between them. The CDR3 loop spans 15 amino acids.

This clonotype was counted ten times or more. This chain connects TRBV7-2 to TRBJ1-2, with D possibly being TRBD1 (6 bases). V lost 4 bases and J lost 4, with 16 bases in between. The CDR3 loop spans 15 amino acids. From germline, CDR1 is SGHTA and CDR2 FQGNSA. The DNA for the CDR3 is TGTGCCAGCAGCTCCACCAACAGGGACGGCTATGGCTACACCTTC. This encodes CASSSTNRDGYGYTF.

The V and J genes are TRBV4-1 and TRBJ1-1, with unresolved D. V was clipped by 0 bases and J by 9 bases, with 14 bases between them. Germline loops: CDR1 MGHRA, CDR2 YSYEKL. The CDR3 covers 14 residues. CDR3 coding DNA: TGCGCCAGCAGCCAAGATCCAAGGCCCGACAAAGCTTTCTTT. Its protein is CASSQDPRPDKAFF.

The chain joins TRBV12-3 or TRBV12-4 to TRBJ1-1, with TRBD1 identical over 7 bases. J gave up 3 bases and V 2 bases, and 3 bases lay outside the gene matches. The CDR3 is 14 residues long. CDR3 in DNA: TGTGCCAGCAGTTTAACAGGGGTCCACACTGAAGCTTTCTTT. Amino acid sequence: CASSLTGVHTEAFF.